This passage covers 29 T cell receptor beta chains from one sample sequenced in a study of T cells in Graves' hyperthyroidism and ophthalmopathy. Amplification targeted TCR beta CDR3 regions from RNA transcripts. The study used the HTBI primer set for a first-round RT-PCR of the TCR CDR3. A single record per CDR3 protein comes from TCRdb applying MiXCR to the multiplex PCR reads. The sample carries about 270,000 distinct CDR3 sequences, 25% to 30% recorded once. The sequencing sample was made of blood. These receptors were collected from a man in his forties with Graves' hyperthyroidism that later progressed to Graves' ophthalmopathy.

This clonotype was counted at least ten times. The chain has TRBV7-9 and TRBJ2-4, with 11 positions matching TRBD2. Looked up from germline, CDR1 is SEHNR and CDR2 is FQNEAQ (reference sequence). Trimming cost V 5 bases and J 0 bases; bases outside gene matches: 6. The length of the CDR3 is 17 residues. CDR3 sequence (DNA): TGTGCCAGCAGCCCTCCGGGACTAGCGGTAGCCAAAAACATTCAGTACTTC. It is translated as CASSPPGLAVAKNIQYF. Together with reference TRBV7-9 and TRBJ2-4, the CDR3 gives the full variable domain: DTGVSQNPRHKITKRGQNVTFRCDPISEHNRLYWYRQTLGQGPEFLTYFQNEAQLEKSRLLSDRFSAERPKGSFSTLEIQRTEQGDSAMYLCASSPPGLAVAKNIQYFGAGTRLSVL.

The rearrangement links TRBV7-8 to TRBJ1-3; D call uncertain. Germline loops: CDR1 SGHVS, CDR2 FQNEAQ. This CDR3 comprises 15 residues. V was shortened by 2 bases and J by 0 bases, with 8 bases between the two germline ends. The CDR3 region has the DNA TGTGCCAGCAGCTTAACAGACCACTCTGGAAACACCATATATTTT. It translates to CASSLTDHSGNTIYF. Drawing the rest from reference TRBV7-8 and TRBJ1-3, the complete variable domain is GAGVSQSPRYKVAKRGQDVALRCDPISGHVSLFWYQQALGQGPEFLTYFQNEAQLDKSGLPSDRFFAERPEGSVSTLKIQRTQQEDSAVYLCASSLTDHSGNTIYFGEGSWLTVV.

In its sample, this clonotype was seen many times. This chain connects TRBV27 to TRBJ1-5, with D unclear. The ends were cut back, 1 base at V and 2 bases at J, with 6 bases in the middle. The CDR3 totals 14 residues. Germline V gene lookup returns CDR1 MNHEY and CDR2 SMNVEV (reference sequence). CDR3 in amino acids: CASSLYWGNQPQHF. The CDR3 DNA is TGTGCCAGCAGTTTATATTGGGGCAATCAGCCCCAGCATTTT.

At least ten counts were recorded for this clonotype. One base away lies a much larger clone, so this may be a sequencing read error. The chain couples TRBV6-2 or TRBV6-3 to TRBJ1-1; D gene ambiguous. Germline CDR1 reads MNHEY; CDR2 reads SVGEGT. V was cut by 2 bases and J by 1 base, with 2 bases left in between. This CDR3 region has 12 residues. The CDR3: CASSYRNTEAFF. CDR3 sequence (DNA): TGTGCCAGCAGTTACAGGAACACTGAAGCTTTCTTT.

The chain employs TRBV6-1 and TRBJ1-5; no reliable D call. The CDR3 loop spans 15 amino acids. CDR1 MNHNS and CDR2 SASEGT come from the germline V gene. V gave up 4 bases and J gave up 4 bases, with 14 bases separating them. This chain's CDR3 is CASSAYSGLNQPQHF. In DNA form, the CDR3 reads TGTGCCAGCAGTGCTTACTCGGGTCTGAATCAGCCCCAGCATTTT.

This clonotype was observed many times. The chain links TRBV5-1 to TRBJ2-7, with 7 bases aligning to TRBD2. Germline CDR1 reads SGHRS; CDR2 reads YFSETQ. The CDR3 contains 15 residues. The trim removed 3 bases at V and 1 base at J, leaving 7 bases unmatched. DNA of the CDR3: TGCGCCAGCAGCTCGAGCGGGATAGGGTCCTACGAGCAGTACTTC. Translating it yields CASSSSGIGSYEQYF.

CDR3 residues: CASSLRGQNRYEQYF. The CDR3 bases are TGTGCCAGCAGTTTAAGGGGGCAGAACCGCTACGAGCAGTACTTC. V gene TRBV28 combines with J gene TRBJ2-7; the match to TRBD1 covers 7 bases. Germline assignment: CDR1 MDHEN and CDR2 SYDVKM. CDR3 length: 15 amino acids. Trimming cost V 2 bases and J 3 bases; bases outside gene matches: 7.

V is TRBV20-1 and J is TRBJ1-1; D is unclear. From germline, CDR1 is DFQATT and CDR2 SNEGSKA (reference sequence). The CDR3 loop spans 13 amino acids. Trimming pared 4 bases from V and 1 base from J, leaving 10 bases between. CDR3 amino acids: CSANRQRNTEAFF. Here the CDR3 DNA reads TGCAGTGCTAACCGCCAAAGGAACACTGAAGCTTTCTTT.

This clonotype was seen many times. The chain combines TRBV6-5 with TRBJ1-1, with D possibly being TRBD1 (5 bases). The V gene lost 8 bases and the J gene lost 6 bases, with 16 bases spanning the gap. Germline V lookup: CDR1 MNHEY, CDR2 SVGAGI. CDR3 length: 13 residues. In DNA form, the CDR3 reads TGTGCCAGCGTTACCGGGACCAGGGCTGAAGCTTTCTTT. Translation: CASVTGTRAEAFF.

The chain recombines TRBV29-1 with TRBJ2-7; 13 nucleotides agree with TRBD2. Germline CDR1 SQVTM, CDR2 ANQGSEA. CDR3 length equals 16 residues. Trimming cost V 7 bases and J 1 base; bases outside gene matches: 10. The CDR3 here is CSAKFSGLAGSYEQYF. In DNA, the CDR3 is TGCAGCGCGAAATTTTCGGGACTAGCGGGATCCTACGAGCAGTACTTC.

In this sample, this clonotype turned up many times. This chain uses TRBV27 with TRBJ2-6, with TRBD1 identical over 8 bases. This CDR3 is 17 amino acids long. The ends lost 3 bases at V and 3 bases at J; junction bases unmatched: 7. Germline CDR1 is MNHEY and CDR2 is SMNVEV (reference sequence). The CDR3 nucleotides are TGTGCCAGCAGTTTTGCGGGACAGGACGATGGGGCCAACGTCCTGACTTTC. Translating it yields CASSFAGQDDGANVLTF.

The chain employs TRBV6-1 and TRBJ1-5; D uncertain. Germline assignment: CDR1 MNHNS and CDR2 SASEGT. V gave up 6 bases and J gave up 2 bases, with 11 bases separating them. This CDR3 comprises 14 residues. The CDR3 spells CASSERYGNQPQHF. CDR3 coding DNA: TGTGCCAGCAGCGAAAGGTACGGCAATCAGCCCCAGCATTTT.

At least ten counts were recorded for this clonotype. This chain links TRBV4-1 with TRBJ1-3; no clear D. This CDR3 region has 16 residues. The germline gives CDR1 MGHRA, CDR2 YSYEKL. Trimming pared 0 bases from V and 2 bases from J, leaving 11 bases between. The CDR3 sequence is CASSQDYGVTGNTIYF. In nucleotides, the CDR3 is TGCGCCAGCAGCCAAGATTACGGGGTCACTGGAAACACCATATATTTT.

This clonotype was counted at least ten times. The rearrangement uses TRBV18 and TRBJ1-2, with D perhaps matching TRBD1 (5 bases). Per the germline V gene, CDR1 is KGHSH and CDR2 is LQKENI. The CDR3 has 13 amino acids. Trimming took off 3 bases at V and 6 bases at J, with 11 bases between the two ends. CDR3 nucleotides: TGTGCCAGCTCACCTGCCGGGGGTAATGGCTACACCTTC. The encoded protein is CASSPAGGNGYTF.

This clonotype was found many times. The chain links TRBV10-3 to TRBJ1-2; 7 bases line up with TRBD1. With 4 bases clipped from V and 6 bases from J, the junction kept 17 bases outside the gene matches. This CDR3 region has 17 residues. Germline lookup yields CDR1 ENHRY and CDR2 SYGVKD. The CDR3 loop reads CAISGWEGGGYLNGYTF. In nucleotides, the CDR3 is TGTGCCATCAGTGGATGGGAGGGAGGGGGCTACCTGAATGGCTACACCTTC.

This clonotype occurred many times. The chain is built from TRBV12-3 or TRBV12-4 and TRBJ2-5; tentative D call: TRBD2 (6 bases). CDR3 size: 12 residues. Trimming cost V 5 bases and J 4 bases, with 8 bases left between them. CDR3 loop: CASSKGGETQYF. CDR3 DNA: TGTGCCAGCAGTAAGGGAGGAGAGACCCAGTACTTC.

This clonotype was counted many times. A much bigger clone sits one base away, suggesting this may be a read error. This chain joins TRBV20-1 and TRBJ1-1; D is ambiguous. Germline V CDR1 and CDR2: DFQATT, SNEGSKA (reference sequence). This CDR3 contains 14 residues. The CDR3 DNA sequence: TGCAATGCTAGAGACCTGTCGCGGGGAACTGAAGCTTTCTTT. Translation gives CNARDLSRGTEAFF.

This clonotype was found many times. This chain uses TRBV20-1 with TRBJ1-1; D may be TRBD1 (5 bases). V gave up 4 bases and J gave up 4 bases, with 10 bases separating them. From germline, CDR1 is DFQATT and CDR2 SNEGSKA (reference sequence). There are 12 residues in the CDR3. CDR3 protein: CSATGLITEAFF. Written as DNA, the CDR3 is TGCAGTGCTACAGGGTTGATCACTGAAGCTTTCTTT.

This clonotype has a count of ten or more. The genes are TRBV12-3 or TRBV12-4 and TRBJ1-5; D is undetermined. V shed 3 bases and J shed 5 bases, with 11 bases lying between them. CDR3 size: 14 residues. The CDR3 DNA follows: TGTGCCAGCAGTTTGATGGGAGGCGATCAGCCCCAGCATTTT. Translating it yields CASSLMGGDQPQHF.

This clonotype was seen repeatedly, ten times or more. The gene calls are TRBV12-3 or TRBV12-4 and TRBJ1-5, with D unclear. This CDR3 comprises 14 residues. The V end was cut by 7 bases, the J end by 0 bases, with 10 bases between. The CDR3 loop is CASNDGNSNQPQHF. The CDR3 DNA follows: TGTGCCAGCAACGACGGAAATAGCAATCAGCCCCAGCATTTT.

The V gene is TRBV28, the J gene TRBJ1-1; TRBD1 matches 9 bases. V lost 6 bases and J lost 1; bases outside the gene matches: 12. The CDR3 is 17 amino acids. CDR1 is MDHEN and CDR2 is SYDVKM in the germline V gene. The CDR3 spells CASSRDPGTGSNTEAFF. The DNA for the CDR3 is TGTGCCAGCAGCCGCGACCCGGGGACAGGGTCGAACACTGAAGCTTTCTTT.

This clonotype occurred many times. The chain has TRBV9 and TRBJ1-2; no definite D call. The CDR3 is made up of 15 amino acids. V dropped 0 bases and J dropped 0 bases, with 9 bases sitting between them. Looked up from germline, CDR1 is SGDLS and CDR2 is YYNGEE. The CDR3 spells CASSVGRVANYGYTF. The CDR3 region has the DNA TGTGCCAGCAGCGTAGGTAGGGTAGCTAACTATGGCTACACCTTC.

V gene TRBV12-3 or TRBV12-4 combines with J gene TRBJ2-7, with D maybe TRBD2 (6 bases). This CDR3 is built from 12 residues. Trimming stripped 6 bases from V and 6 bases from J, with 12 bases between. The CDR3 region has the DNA TGTGCCAGCAGATACGGGGACTCCGAGCAGTACTTC. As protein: CASRYGDSEQYF.

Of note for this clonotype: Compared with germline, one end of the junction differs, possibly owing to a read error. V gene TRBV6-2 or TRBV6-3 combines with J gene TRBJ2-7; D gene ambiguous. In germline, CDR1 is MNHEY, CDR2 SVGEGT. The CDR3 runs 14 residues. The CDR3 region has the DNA TGTGTCAGCAGTTACCGCGACGGGCCCTACGAGCAGTACTTC. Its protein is CVSSYRDGPYEQYF.

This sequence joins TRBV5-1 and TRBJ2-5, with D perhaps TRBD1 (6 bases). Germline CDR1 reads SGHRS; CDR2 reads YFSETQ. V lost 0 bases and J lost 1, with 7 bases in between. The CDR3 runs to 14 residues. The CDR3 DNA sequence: TGCGCCAGCAGCTTGGTAGGGGGCCAAGAGACCCAGTACTTC. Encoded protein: CASSLVGGQETQYF.

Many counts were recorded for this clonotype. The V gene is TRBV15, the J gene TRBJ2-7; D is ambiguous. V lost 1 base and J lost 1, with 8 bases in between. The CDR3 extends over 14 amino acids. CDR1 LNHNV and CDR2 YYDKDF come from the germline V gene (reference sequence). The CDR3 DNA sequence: TGTGCCACCAGCAGAGCTCCCGGGTCCTACGAGCAGTACTTC. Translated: CATSRAPGSYEQYF.

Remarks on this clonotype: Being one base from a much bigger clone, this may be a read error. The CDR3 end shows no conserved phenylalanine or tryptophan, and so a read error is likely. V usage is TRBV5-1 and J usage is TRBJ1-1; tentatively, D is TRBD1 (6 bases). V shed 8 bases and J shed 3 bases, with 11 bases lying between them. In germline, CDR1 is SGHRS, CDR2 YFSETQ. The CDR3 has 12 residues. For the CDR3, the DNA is TGCGCCAGTTCCACAGGGCACACTGAAGCTTTCTTG. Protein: CASSTGHTEAFL.

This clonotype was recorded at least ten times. Written as DNA, the CDR3 is TGTGCCAGCAGTTCGGACAGGGGGCGCGGTGGAAACACCATATATTTT. It is translated as CASSSDRGRGGNTIYF. The chain has TRBV27 and TRBJ1-3; 11 nucleotides align to TRBD1. This CDR3 region has 16 residues. CDR1 and CDR2 (germline): MNHEY, SMNVEV (reference sequence). V trimming: 4 bases; J trimming: 3 bases; junction bases outside the gene matches: 5.

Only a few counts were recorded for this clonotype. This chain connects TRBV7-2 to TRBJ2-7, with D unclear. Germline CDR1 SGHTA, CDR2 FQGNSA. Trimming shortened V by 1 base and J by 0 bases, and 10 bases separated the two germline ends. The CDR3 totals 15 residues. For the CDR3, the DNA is TGTGCCAGCAGCTTAGGAGCTTCCCCCTCCTACGAGCAGTACTTC. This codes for CASSLGASPSYEQYF.